The rows below give T cell receptor beta chains drawn from one sample of a study of cytomegalovirus exposure and HLA in healthy donors. Only in-frame clones appear in the TCRdb table, and some are missing; sequencing was by immunoSEQ multiplex PCR. The sample has 100,000 to 150,000 clones; just under 90% are singletons. The sequenced material came from PBMCs. These receptors were taken from a man aged 25 to 45 in good health and CMV-seronegative. The CDR3 runs from the conserved cysteine through the conserved F or W. Fields, in order: D gene, V gene, J gene, clone size, CDR3 protein, CDR3 DNA. A D gene is named only where the DNA matches it firmly. Clone size is not always given. Where it is, it says once, few, many or a class for expanded clones.

NA	TRBV19	TRBJ1-5	NA	CASSYRVLAQPQHF	TGTGCCAGTAGTTACAGGGTTTTGGCTCAGCCCCAGCATTTT
TRBD2	TRBV7-2	TRBJ2-1	NA	CASSRQLAGGRYNEQFF	TGTGCCAGCAGCCGGCAGCTGGCGGGGGGGCGCTACAATGAGCAGTTCTTC
NA	TRBV11-3	TRBJ2-7	NA	CASSLPDRTYEQYF	TGTGCCAGCAGCTTACCGGACAGAACCTACGAGCAGTACTTC
NA	TRBV5-8	TRBJ1-2	NA	CATSGITYYGYTF	TGTGCCACCTCCGGTATTACCTACTATGGCTACACCTTC
TRBD1	TRBV28	TRBJ2-7	NA	CASSGGQGGEQYF	TGTGCCAGCAGTGGGGGACAGGGCGGCGAGCAGTACTTC
NA	TRBV7-9	TRBJ2-5	few	CASSQLLGGARETQYF	TGTGCCAGCAGCCAGCTTCTCGGTGGGGCCCGAGAGACCCAGTACTTC
TRBD1	TRBV2	TRBJ1-2	NA	CASERDRNFGGYTF	TGTGCCAGCGAGAGGGACAGGAACTTCGGGGGCTACACCTTC
NA	TRBV7-6	TRBJ1-6	NA	CASSPLSNSPLHF	TGTGCCAGCAGCCCCTTATCGAATTCACCCCTCCACTTT
TRBD1	TRBV13	TRBJ1-1	NA	CASSQTGGVPEAFF	TGTGCCAGCAGCCAGACAGGGGGAGTCCCTGAAGCTTTCTTT
NA	TRBV28	TRBJ1-4	NA	CASSLPLEKLFF	TGTGCCAGCAGTTTACCTCTAGAAAAACTGTTTTTT
NA	TRBV7-8	TRBJ2-1	NA	CASSPTAWDKHNEQFF	TGTGCCAGCAGCCCTACGGCTTGGGACAAACACAATGAGCAGTTCTTC
NA	TRBV6-1	TRBJ2-2	NA	CASSLVNTGELFF	TGTGCCAGCAGTCTCGTGAACACCGGGGAGCTGTTTTTT
NA	TRBV6-1	TRBJ2-7	NA	CASSEWTTYEQYF	TGTGCCAGCAGTGAATGGACAACCTACGAGCAGTACTTC
NA	TRBV6-5	TRBJ1-2	NA	CASRPTAGGYGYTF	TGTGCCAGCAGACCCACCGCAGGAGGCTATGGCTACACCTTC
TRBD1	TRBV6-6	TRBJ2-7	once	CASSPTGTGGSYEQYF	TGTGCCAGCAGTCCGACCGGGACAGGGGGCTCCTACGAGCAGTACTTC
NA	TRBV6-5	TRBJ1-2	NA	CASSYSLSGNYGYTF	TGTGCCAGCAGTTACTCTCTGTCAGGGAACTATGGCTACACCTTC
NA	TRBV6-1	TRBJ2-7	NA	CASSDVPGVPEQYF	TGTGCCAGCAGTGATGTCCCCGGGGTCCCCGAGCAGTACTTC
TRBD1	TRBV5-1	TRBJ2-2	NA	CASSLARGYLTGELFF	TGCGCCAGCAGCTTGGCCAGGGGGTATCTCACCGGGGAGCTGTTTTTT
TRBD1	TRBV7-8	TRBJ2-7	once	CASSLGGTGSSYEQYF	TGTGCCAGCAGCTTAGGGGGGACAGGGAGCTCCTACGAGCAGTACTTC
NA	TRBV2	TRBJ1-2	NA	CASIRWANERGYTF	TGTGCCAGCATTCGTTGGGCTAACGAACGGGGCTACACCTTC
NA	TRBV5-5	TRBJ2-7	NA	CASSLHQGLSYEQYF	TGTGCCAGCAGCTTGCATCAGGGATTGTCCTACGAGCAGTACTTC
NA	TRBV9	TRBJ1-2	few	CASSAQVHGYTF	TGTGCCAGCAGTGCGCAGGTCCATGGCTACACCTTC
TRBD2	TRBV10-1	TRBJ2-1	NA	CASTPPLAAYNEQFF	TGCGCCAGCACCCCCCCCCTAGCGGCCTACAATGAGCAGTTCTTC
TRBD1	TRBV15	TRBJ1-4	NA	CATSRGGTTGGTNEKLFF	TGTGCCACCAGCAGAGGGGGGACCACAGGGGGAACTAATGAAAAACTGTTTTTT
TRBD1	TRBV7-2	TRBJ2-7	NA	CASSTGTGLYEQYF	TGTGCCAGCAGCACAGGGACAGGGCTTTACGAGCAGTACTTC
TRBD1	TRBV7-9	TRBJ2-2	NA	CASSLEGQVAVPGELFF	TGTGCCAGCAGCTTAGAGGGACAGGTTGCCGTTCCCGGGGAGCTGTTTTTT
NA	TRBV27	TRBJ2-2	few	CASSLRSYTGELFF	TGTGCCAGCAGTTTGAGGAGTTACACCGGGGAGCTGTTTTTT
NA	TRBV6-4	TRBJ1-1	NA	CASSDQGNTEAFF	TGTGCCAGCAGTGATCAGGGCAACACTGAAGCTTTCTTT
TRBD1	TRBV7-9	TRBJ2-3	once	CASSEQQGAGTDTQYF	TGTGCCAGCAGCGAACAACAGGGGGCTGGGACAGATACGCAGTATTTT
TRBD2	TRBV5-4	TRBJ2-1	NA	CASTSGVSYNEQFF	TGTGCCAGCACTAGCGGGGTATCCTACAATGAGCAGTTCTTC
TRBD1	TRBV28	TRBJ1-2	NA	CASSRTGYGYTF	TGTGCCAGCAGCAGGACAGGATATGGCTACACCTTC
NA	TRBV7-6	TRBJ2-5	NA	CASSPFVETQYF	TGTGCCAGCAGCCCATTTGTGGAGACCCAGTACTTC
NA	TRBV18	TRBJ1-2	NA	CASSPDWAGGYTF	TGTGCCAGCTCACCCGATTGGGCGGGGGGCTACACCTTC
NA	TRBV5-1	TRBJ1-1	NA	CASKIQGNTEAFF	TGCGCCAGCAAAATACAGGGGAACACTGAAGCTTTCTTT
TRBD1	TRBV2	TRBJ1-1	NA	CASRTGTGGRGEAFF	TGTGCCAGCAGGACCGGGACAGGGGGCCGGGGTGAAGCTTTCTTT
NA	TRBV5-6	TRBJ1-5	NA	CASSLYSSLQPQHF	TGTGCCAGCAGCTTGTACAGCTCACTTCAGCCCCAGCATTTT
TRBD1	TRBV28	TRBJ1-5	NA	CASSPLTGSNQPQHF	TGTGCCAGCAGTCCCTTGACAGGGAGCAATCAGCCCCAGCATTTT
NA	TRBV15	TRBJ2-1	NA	CATSRDRLRDLGYNEQFF	TGTGCCACCAGCAGAGATCGGTTGAGGGACTTAGGATACAATGAGCAGTTCTTC
NA	TRBV7-8	TRBJ2-5	NA	CASSLETDRTQYF	TGTGCCAGCAGCTTAGAGACAGACAGGACCCAGTACTTC
TRBD1	TRBV9	TRBJ2-1	few	CASSPGTGDIHEQFF	TGTGCCAGCAGCCCCGGGACAGGGGACATACATGAGCAGTTCTTC
NA	TRBV20-1	TRBJ2-3	NA	CSALRDTQYF	TGCAGTGCATTACGGGATACGCAGTATTTT
TRBD2	TRBV6-4	TRBJ2-3	NA	CASSLAATSVPSSTDTQYF	TGTGCCAGCTCCCTGGCCGCGACTAGCGTCCCTTCTAGCACAGATACGCAGTATTTT
NA	TRBV7-9	TRBJ1-6	NA	CASSSSLLNSPLHF	TGTGCCAGCAGTTCGTCCCTTCTTAATTCACCCCTCCACTTT
NA	TRBV18	TRBJ2-7	NA	CASSPGQSYEQYF	TGTGCCAGCTCACCCGGACAGTCCTACGAGCAGTACTTC
NA	TRBV2	TRBJ2-7	NA	CASINPAGSAYEQYF	TGTGCCAGCATAAACCCGGCCGGGAGCGCCTACGAGCAGTACTTC
NA	TRBV13	TRBJ2-7	NA	CASSPDSSYEQYF	TGTGCCAGCAGCCCTGACAGTTCCTACGAGCAGTACTTC
NA	TRBV7-9	TRBJ2-5	NA	CASSEIDSQETQYF	TGTGCCAGCAGCGAAATCGACAGCCAAGAGACCCAGTACTTC
NA	TRBV2	TRBJ2-5	once	CASSEMGGGLEETQYF	TGTGCCAGCAGTGAAATGGGGGGTGGACTTGAAGAGACCCAGTACTTC
NA	TRBV6-5	TRBJ1-6	NA	CASSSYRPYNSPLHF	TGTGCCAGCAGTTCATACAGACCGTATAATTCACCCCTCCACTTT